Each of the 32 T cell receptor beta chains below was sequenced from the same sample in a study of shared clonotypes between healthy human individuals. Clones were read by immunoSEQ multiplex PCR, and TCRdb kept only the in-frame ones, dropping some. The table has approximately 2,000,000 clones, just under 95% seen once. The sequencing input was naive CD4+ T cells from PBMCs. Subset here: CD45RA+ positively selected. The receptors shown here come from a man aged 18 to 35 in good health. Some clones in this sample may be carry-over from other donors' samples.

For this clone: Other DNA sequences in this sample translate to the same CDR3. The V call is TRBV6-5, the J call TRBJ2-3, with D unresolved. The CDR3 covers 14 residues. The germline V gene encodes CDR1 MNHEY and CDR2 SVGAGI. The V end lost 0 bases, the J end lost 0 bases, and 4 bases lay between the germline ends. CDR3 sequence (DNA): TGTGCCAGCAGTTACTCGTTTAGCACAGATACGCAGTATTTT. Amino acids: CASSYSFSTDTQYF.

J is TRBJ2-1 and V is TRBV28; D is perhaps TRBD1 or TRBD2 (5 bases each). The CDR3 has 15 amino acids. V lost 5 bases and J 5 bases, leaving 16 bases between the germline ends. The germline V gene encodes CDR1 MDHEN and CDR2 SYDVKM. CDR3 region: CASSPTGARNNEQFF. As DNA, the CDR3 is TGTGCCAGCAGTCCCACCGGGGCCCGGAACAATGAGCAGTTCTTC.

The chain joins TRBV9 to TRBJ2-7; maybe TRBD2 (5 bases). V was clipped by 5 bases and J by 4 bases, with 16 bases between them. The CDR3 loop spans 14 amino acids. CDR1 and CDR2 from the germline V gene are SGDLS and YYNGEE. The CDR3 spells CASSSGSGVYEQYF. CDR3 nucleotide sequence: TGTGCCAGCAGTAGTGGGTCCGGGGTGTACGAGCAGTACTTC.

This clone was detected once. Other DNA sequences of this sample code for an identical CDR3. The rearrangement links TRBV5-4 to TRBJ2-5; 12 nucleotides align to TRBD2. Germline V lookup: CDR1 SGHNT, CDR2 YYREEE (reference sequence). V gave up 2 bases and J gave up 5 bases; unmatched junction bases: 7. This CDR3 is built from 16 residues. The chain's CDR3 is CASSLRLAGVGETQYF. In DNA form, the CDR3 reads TGTGCCAGCAGCTTACGACTAGCGGGAGTAGGGGAGACCCAGTACTTC.

The chain couples TRBV9 to TRBJ2-5; D ambiguous. This CDR3 has 11 amino acids. V lost 4 bases, J lost 7 bases, and 8 bases lay in between. From germline, CDR1 is SGDLS and CDR2 YYNGEE. CDR3 sequence reads: CASSTSGTQYF. The CDR3 DNA is TGTGCCAGCAGCACCTCGGGGACCCAGTACTTC.

The chain joins TRBV5-6 to TRBJ2-6; D gene ambiguous. Trimming took 0 bases from V and 0 from J, leaving 7 bases between them. This CDR3 region has 16 residues. Per the germline V gene, CDR1 is SGHDT and CDR2 is YYEEEE. Here the CDR3 reads CASSLAGPSGANVLTF. The DNA for the CDR3 is TGTGCCAGCAGCTTGGCTGGCCCCTCTGGGGCCAACGTCCTGACTTTC.

V gene TRBV5-1 combines with J gene TRBJ2-1; D may correspond to TRBD1 or TRBD2 (5 bases each). In germline, CDR1 is SGHRS, CDR2 YFSETQ. With 2 bases removed from V and 3 bases from J, the gap between germline ends came to 12 bases. The CDR3 loop spans 15 amino acids. This chain's CDR3 is CASSLTGTLYNEQFF. The CDR3 nucleotides read TGCGCCAGCAGCTTAACCGGGACGCTCTACAATGAGCAGTTCTTC.

This clone is a singleton in its sample. This rearrangement joins TRBV18 to TRBJ1-6; no reliable D call. CDR1 and CDR2 from the germline V gene are KGHSH and LQKENI. The CDR3 covers 16 residues. V was shortened by 1 base and J by 6 bases, with 13 bases between the two germline ends. The CDR3 nucleotides are TGTGCCAGCTCACCACTGTCCGGGCAAGGTAATTCACCCCTCCACTTT. The encoded protein is CASSPLSGQGNSPLHF.

The rearrangement uses TRBV7-9 and TRBJ2-1; 8 bases are shared with TRBD1. The CDR3 spans 17 residues. Trimming removed 5 bases from V and 6 bases from J; junction bases left unmatched: 15. The germline CDR1 and CDR2 sequences are SEHNR and FQNEAQ (reference sequence). The CDR3 reads CASSPGGVGQVVNEQFF. CDR3 bases: TGTGCCAGCAGCCCTGGAGGGGTGGGACAGGTAGTCAATGAGCAGTTCTTC.

The chain has TRBV6-1 and TRBJ2-7; D remains ambiguous. This CDR3 is 10 amino acids long. Trimming stripped 3 bases from V and 12 bases from J, with 9 bases between. The V gene's germline CDR1 is MNHNS and CDR2 SASEGT. The CDR3 DNA sequence: TGTGCCAGCAGTGAGGGTAGTCGGTACTTC. Protein: CASSEGSRYF.

This clone was counted only a few times. The V gene is TRBV4-1, the J gene TRBJ1-5, with 9 bases matching TRBD1. J gave up 7 bases and V 1 base, and 5 bases lay outside the gene matches. Germline assignment: CDR1 MGHRA and CDR2 YSYEKL. The CDR3 is 15 amino acids. CDR3 nucleotide sequence: TGCGCCAGCAGCCAAGGGACAGGGGTGGGGCAGCCCCAGCATTTT. The encoded protein is CASSQGTGVGQPQHF.

DNA for the CDR3: TGTGCCAGCAGCGTAGATGGAGCCCGCACAGATACGCAGTATTTT. Its protein product is CASSVDGARTDTQYF. The genes are TRBV9 and TRBJ2-3; D ambiguous. From germline, CDR1 is SGDLS and CDR2 YYNGEE. V dropped 0 bases and J dropped 1 base, with 9 bases sitting between them. CDR3 length: 15 amino acids. The whole variable domain, filled in from reference TRBV9 and TRBJ2-3, reads DSGVTQTPKHLITATGQRVTLRCSPRSGDLSVYWYQQSLDQGLQFLIQYYNGEERAKGNILERFSAQQFPDLHSELNLSSLELGDSALYFCASSVDGARTDTQYFGPGTRLTVL.

Concerning this clone itself: Other DNA sequences of this sample code for an identical CDR3. V gene TRBV5-1 combines with J gene TRBJ2-1; 8 bases match TRBD2. The V segment lost 3 bases and the J segment 2 bases; nucleotides outside the gene matches: 1. This CDR3 spans 14 amino acids. Germline loops: CDR1 SGHRS, CDR2 YFSETQ. The CDR3 bases are TGCGCCAGCAGCTCGGGACTAGCCTACAATGAGCAGTTCTTC. This encodes CASSSGLAYNEQFF.

The chain combines TRBV28 with TRBJ2-5, with TRBD2 matching 7 bases. CDR1 is MDHEN and CDR2 is SYDVKM in the germline V gene. The CDR3 consists of 16 residues. The junction had 17 bases not matched to a gene; V was cut back by 7 bases and J by 6 bases. CDR3 in DNA: TGTGCCAGCAAGGGGTCGGCTAGCGGAGTTCCAAAGACCCAGTACTTC. Translation: CASKGSASGVPKTQYF.

This chain connects TRBV10-2 to TRBJ1-5; 8 positions match TRBD1. CDR1 is WSHSY and CDR2 is SAAADI in the germline V gene. V lost 10 bases to trimming and J lost 6 bases; unmatched junction nucleotides: 14. The CDR3 runs 15 residues. CDR3 amino acids: CATRAGGRDSQPQHF. CDR3 bases: TGCGCCACACGAGCAGGGGGCCGGGATAGTCAGCCCCAGCATTTT.

The V and J genes are TRBV28 and TRBJ2-1; 7 nucleotides match TRBD2. CDR1 is MDHEN, CDR2 SYDVKM, per germline. CDR3 length: 15 residues. The V and J ends lost 3 bases and 2 bases, in that order; junction bases with no gene match: 4. CDR3 nucleotides: TGTGCCAGCAGTTTGCGCCTAGCGGCCTACAATGAGCAGTTCTTC. This encodes CASSLRLAAYNEQFF.

The chain carries TRBV4-3 and TRBJ2-3; possible D gene TRBD2, 5 bases. The V and J ends lost 1 base and 3 bases respectively, with 20 bases between them. Germline V lookup: CDR1 LGHNA, CDR2 YSLEER. This CDR3 is 18 amino acids long. The CDR3 coding sequence is TGCGCCAGCAGCCAAGGGAGTGGCGGGCAGACGTCTACAGATACGCAGTATTTT. It codes for CASSQGSGGQTSTDTQYF.

V and J are TRBV5-4 and TRBJ1-2; D remains unclear. This CDR3 region has 14 residues. CDR1 and CDR2 from the germline V gene are SGHNT and YYREEE (reference sequence). V lost 0 bases and J lost 1, with 7 bases in between. The CDR3 region is CASSLDMNNYGYTF. Written as DNA, the CDR3 is TGTGCCAGCAGCTTGGATATGAATAACTATGGCTACACCTTC.

V is TRBV5-1 and J is TRBJ2-1; 9 bases match TRBD2. Germline CDR1 SGHRS, CDR2 YFSETQ. The ends lost 4 bases at V and 9 bases at J; junction bases unmatched: 11. This CDR3 is 15 amino acids long. CDR3 region: CASSPVAGAGTEQFF. The CDR3 region has the DNA TGCGCCAGCAGCCCGGTAGCGGGAGCGGGTACTGAGCAGTTCTTC.

This clone has just one count. The chain uses TRBV28 and TRBJ1-2; D is undetermined. The CDR3 runs 15 residues. Germline CDR1 and CDR2: MDHEN and SYDVKM. V lost 7 bases to trimming and J lost 3 bases, with 18 bases between them. CDR3: CASTPPAERHYGYTF. CDR3 coding DNA: TGTGCCAGCACCCCCCCGGCAGAGAGACACTATGGCTACACCTTC.

This clone was observed a few times. This chain joins TRBV7-9 and TRBJ1-5; D gene ambiguous. Trimming removed 5 bases at V and 0 bases at J, with 11 bases between. The CDR3 contains 15 residues. Per germline, CDR1 SEHNR and CDR2 FQNEAQ (reference sequence). CDR3 in DNA: TGTGCCAGCAGCCCGGACGGATCTAGCAATCAGCCCCAGCATTTT. Protein product: CASSPDGSSNQPQHF.

The chain combines TRBV18 with TRBJ2-1; 8 nucleotides line up with TRBD2. The CDR3 runs to 15 residues. Germline loops: CDR1 KGHSH, CDR2 LQKENI. V lost 6 bases to trimming and J lost 7 bases; unmatched junction nucleotides: 11. CDR3 residues: CASSRTSGGINEQFF. The CDR3 DNA follows: TGTGCCAGCTCTCGTACTAGCGGAGGCATTAATGAGCAGTTCTTC. The full variable domain, with the rest looked up from reference TRBV18 and TRBJ2-1, is NAGVMQNPRHLVRRRGQEARLRCSPMKGHSHVYWYRQLPEEGLKFMVYLQKENIIDESGMPKERFSAEFPKEGPSILRIQQVVRGDSAAYFCASSRTSGGINEQFFGPGTRLTVL.

The rearrangement links TRBV27 to TRBJ1-2; 8 nucleotides align to TRBD1. The germline CDR1 and CDR2 sequences are MNHEY and SMNVEV (reference sequence). V lost 8 bases, J lost 4 bases, and 9 bases stayed unmatched. CDR3 size: 14 residues. CDR3 coding DNA: TGTGCCAGCTGTCCAGGGGGCTCTGCCTATGGCTACACCTTC. It specifies CASCPGGSAYGYTF.

V and J are TRBV5-1 and TRBJ1-1; the D is unclear. V shed 1 base and J shed 1 base, with 11 bases lying between them. The CDR3 loop spans 15 amino acids. Germline loops: CDR1 SGHRS, CDR2 YFSETQ. In DNA, the CDR3 is TGCGCCAGCAGCTTGTCCCTTAGACGGAACACTGAAGCTTTCTTT. Translating it yields CASSLSLRRNTEAFF.

This chain links TRBV30 with TRBJ2-2; D call uncertain. This CDR3 has 11 amino acids. Deletions cut 1 base from V and 10 bases from J, with 7 bases between. Germline CDR1 GTSNPN, CDR2 SVGIG (reference sequence). The CDR3 coding sequence is TGTGCCTGGAGTGGACCCCTGGAGCTGTTTTTT. Translation gives CAWSGPLELFF.

This clone was recorded a few times. The chain uses TRBV7-9 and TRBJ1-2; tentative D call: TRBD1 (5 bases). V was cut by 0 bases and J by 2 bases, with 13 bases left in between. CDR1 is SEHNR, CDR2 FQNEAQ, per germline (reference sequence). This CDR3 has 16 residues. CDR3: CASSLAGGQGNYGYTF. The DNA of the CDR3 is TGTGCCAGCAGCTTAGCGGGAGGGCAGGGAAACTATGGCTACACCTTC.

Of note for this clone: A read error may account for a junction end that differs from germline. The rearrangement links TRBV4-1 to TRBJ2-2; TRBD1 might be the D (6 bases). There are 17 residues in the CDR3. Germline CDR1 reads MGHRA; CDR2 reads YSYEKL. As DNA, the CDR3 is TGCGCCAGCACCCAACTCGTTGGGACACATAACACCGGGGAGCTGTTTTTT. This codes for CASTQLVGTHNTGELFF.

This chain joins TRBV28 and TRBJ1-5; tentative D call: TRBD1 (5 bases). Germline CDR1 and CDR2: MDHEN and SYDVKM. CDR3 length: 12 residues. V was pared by 8 bases and J by 6 bases, with 11 bases between. The CDR3 bases are TGTGCCAGCGGTCAGGGTTTTCAGCCCCAGCATTTT. Translated: CASGQGFQPQHF.

With regard to this clone: Other DNA sequences of this sample code for an identical CDR3. The chain has TRBV6-6 and TRBJ2-5, with D unclear. The ends were cut back, 6 bases at V and 5 bases at J, with 7 bases in the middle. Germline CDR1 MNHNY, CDR2 SVGAGI (reference sequence). The CDR3 sequence is 11 residues long. CDR3 loop: CASRTGETQYF. DNA for the CDR3: TGTGCCAGCAGGACCGGGGAGACCCAGTACTTC.

J is TRBJ2-3 and V is TRBV11-2; TRBD1 is a possible D gene (6 bases). Trimming removed 4 bases at V and 8 bases at J, with 10 bases between. The CDR3 totals 12 residues. Looked up from germline, CDR1 is SGHAT and CDR2 is FQNNGV. The CDR3 DNA reads as TGTGCCAGCAGCTCCACAGGGAGTACGCAGTATTTT. Its translation is CASSSTGSTQYF.

This chain uses TRBV7-8 with TRBJ2-7; maybe TRBD1 (5 bases). Germline CDR1 is SGHVS and CDR2 is FQNEAQ. Trimming took 5 bases from V and 2 from J, leaving 16 bases between them. CDR3 length: 15 residues. The CDR3 DNA follows: TGTGCCAGCAGCAGATACAGGTTCCCCCCCTACGAGCAGTACTTC. Amino acids: CASSRYRFPPYEQYF.

The genes are TRBV28 and TRBJ2-5; TRBD1 agrees at 9 bases. The CDR3 loop spans 15 amino acids. V gave up 5 bases and J gave up 5 bases; unmatched junction bases: 9. Germline CDR1 is MDHEN and CDR2 is SYDVKM. CDR3 amino acids: CASSAPGQGGETQYF. The CDR3 nucleotides read TGTGCCAGCAGTGCCCCGGGACAGGGTGGGGAGACCCAGTACTTC.